These 15 T cell receptor beta chains were all obtained from the same sample, sequenced in a study of T cell responses to AZD1222 COVID-19 vaccine. Repertoires were generated with immunoSEQ multiplex PCR, while TCRdb's copy carries only in-frame clones and drops some. The sample yields 140,000 to 150,000 clones, around 90% seen once. Sequenced material: peripheral blood, taken on day 0 of AZD1222 vaccination. The receptors come from an adult in good health.

The V call is TRBV4-1, the J call TRBJ1-5, with 7 bases matching TRBD1. The germline CDR1 and CDR2 sequences are MGHRA and YSYEKL. V shed 3 bases, J shed 4 bases, and the junction held 6 bases outside the gene matches. CDR3 length: 15 residues. The CDR3 reads CASSHYRDRNQPQHF. CDR3 in DNA: TGCGCCAGCAGCCACTACCGGGACAGAAATCAGCCCCAGCATTTT.

The J gene is TRBJ2-5, the V gene TRBV14, with D maybe TRBD2 (6 bases). The V gene lost 3 bases and the J gene lost 0 bases, with 17 bases spanning the gap. The CDR3 sequence is 17 residues long. Germline CDR1 SGHDN, CDR2 FVKESK. CDR3 nucleotide sequence: TGTGCCAGCAGCCAGGGGGACCCCCGGGAGTACCAAGAGACCCAGTACTTC. Amino acid sequence: CASSQGDPREYQETQYF.

This chain links TRBV7-2 with TRBJ2-7, with a weak D call TRBD2 (6 bases). The CDR3 spans 16 residues. Trimming stripped 5 bases from V and 2 bases from J, with 19 bases between. Germline CDR1 reads SGHTA; CDR2 reads FQGNSA. The CDR3 DNA reads as TGTGCCAGCAGCCCCCGTAGTCAGGGACTCACCTACGAGCAGTACTTC. Translation: CASSPRSQGLTYEQYF.

This chain uses TRBV4-3 with TRBJ1-2; D is possibly TRBD1 (5 bases). The V end was cut by 0 bases, the J end by 7 bases, with 12 bases between. This CDR3 comprises 14 residues. Germline CDR1 LGHNA, CDR2 YSLEER. DNA of the CDR3: TGCGCCAGCAGCCAAGATAGGGGCAGCTTTGGCTACACCTTC. Protein product: CASSQDRGSFGYTF.

The table lists this clone with a few counts. This sequence joins TRBV6-5 and TRBJ1-5; weak D call: TRBD1 (5 bases). This CDR3 has 15 amino acids. Germline-derived CDR1 and CDR2 are MNHEY and SVGAGI. V was clipped by 5 bases and J by 1 base, with 12 bases between them. The CDR3 spells CASSRDWGSNQPQHF. CDR3 DNA: TGTGCCAGCAGTAGGGACTGGGGAAGCAATCAGCCCCAGCATTTT.

The DNA of the CDR3 is TGTGCCAGCAAGAGGATGTCCGGAAACACCATATATTTT. As protein: CASKRMSGNTIYF. The rearrangement links TRBV6-5 to TRBJ1-3; no definite D call. Trimming removed 7 bases from V and 4 bases from J, with 11 bases in between. The CDR3 covers 13 residues. Per germline, CDR1 MNHEY and CDR2 SVGAGI.

This clone was recorded a few times. The chain couples TRBV28 to TRBJ2-7, with D uncertain. The V end lost 6 bases, the J end lost 2 bases, and 14 bases lay between the germline ends. Germline V gives CDR1 MDHEN, CDR2 SYDVKM. CDR3 length: 14 amino acids. CDR3 DNA sequence: TGTGCCAGCAGCCCTCTCGTGGCAGCCTACGAGCAGTACTTC. Translation: CASSPLVAAYEQYF.

The V gene is TRBV6-5, the J gene TRBJ1-2; D is uncertain. Trimming removed 7 bases from V and 7 bases from J, with 19 bases in between. The length of the CDR3 is 14 residues. In germline, CDR1 is MNHEY, CDR2 SVGAGI. CDR3 residues: CASIPPGSAGGYTF. In DNA form, the CDR3 reads TGTGCCAGCATCCCGCCTGGGAGTGCAGGTGGCTACACCTTC.

The chain couples TRBV5-6 to TRBJ1-1; D gene ambiguous. CDR1 is SGHDT and CDR2 is YYEEEE in the germline V gene. V lost 2 bases and J 5 bases, leaving 13 bases between the germline ends. The CDR3 is 14 residues long. CDR3 sequence: CASSFWVRGTEAFF. The CDR3 coding sequence is TGTGCCAGCAGCTTCTGGGTCCGAGGGACTGAAGCTTTCTTT.

This clone was seen a handful of times. The chain links TRBV6-5 to TRBJ1-5, with a tentative D call TRBD1 (5 bases). The CDR3 totals 14 residues. Germline V gene sequence: CDR1 MNHEY, CDR2 SVGAGI. V was clipped by 6 bases and J by 4 bases, with 13 bases between them. CDR3 bases: TGTGCCAGCAGACCTAGGGGACGGAATCAGCCCCAGCATTTT. It codes for CASRPRGRNQPQHF.

The chain employs TRBV24-1 and TRBJ1-2; D is perhaps TRBD1 (5 bases). The CDR3 is 10 amino acids. Trimming pared 12 bases from V and 14 bases from J, leaving 18 bases between. Germline assignment: CDR1 KGHDR and CDR2 SFDVKD. CDR3 loop: CAAEPGPFTF. The CDR3 region has the DNA TGTGCCGCGGAACCGGGACCGTTTACCTTC.

V usage is TRBV9 and J usage is TRBJ2-1, with D unresolved. There are 15 residues in the CDR3. V dropped 0 bases and J dropped 7 bases, with 14 bases sitting between them. Germline V gene sequence: CDR1 SGDLS, CDR2 YYNGEE. This chain's CDR3 is CASSVGKSNWNEQFF. The DNA for the CDR3 is TGTGCCAGCAGCGTAGGTAAGTCCAACTGGAATGAGCAGTTCTTC.

V usage is TRBV28 and J usage is TRBJ1-2, with D perhaps TRBD1 (5 bases). Germline V gene lookup returns CDR1 MDHEN and CDR2 SYDVKM. There are 15 residues in the CDR3. Trimming stripped 6 bases from V and 4 bases from J, with 18 bases between. The CDR3 DNA reads TGTGCCAGCAGAGTTTCTACGGCAGGGCCCTATGGCTACACCTTC. Protein product: CASRVSTAGPYGYTF.

This rearrangement joins TRBV6-2 or TRBV6-3 to TRBJ2-7; 14 nucleotides match TRBD2. V trimming: 3 bases; J trimming: 2 bases; junction bases outside the gene matches: 6. This CDR3 is 17 amino acids long. Looked up from germline, CDR1 is MNHEY and CDR2 is SVGEGT. CDR3: CASSYLGLAGGPYEQYF. Here the CDR3 DNA reads TGTGCCAGCAGTTATCTCGGACTAGCGGGAGGTCCCTACGAGCAGTACTTC.

This clone was seen a handful of times. This sequence joins TRBV27 and TRBJ1-2; D not certain. CDR1 is MNHEY, CDR2 SMNVEV, per germline (reference sequence). This CDR3 has 12 amino acids. V was shortened by 6 bases and J by 1 base, with 6 bases between the two germline ends. The DNA of the CDR3 is TGTGCCAGCAGGGGCAGTAACTATGGCTACACCTTC. It yields the protein CASRGSNYGYTF.